This TCR beta chain derives from a study of Ad26.COV2.S vaccination and SARS-CoV-2 variants. The repertoire was sequenced with immunoSEQ multiplex PCR; TCRdb's copy has only in-frame clones and lacks some. Of hundreds of thousands of clones listed, more than 80% are singletons. With 1 base removed from V and 7 bases from J, the gap between germline ends came to 12 bases. Germline loops: CDR1 SGHNT, CDR2 YYREEE (reference sequence). The CDR3 length is 14 residues. The treatment denotes: roughly 19 received Ad26.COV2.S at low or high dose, single or two shots; roughly 5 received placebo; per-sample allocation not given. The samples were gathered on day 63 after the first injection of vaccine or placebo. This clone was detected a few times.

This receptor was identified in a person aged 18-60 years who received the Ad26.COV2.S COVID-19 vaccine or a placebo. The chain couples TRBV5-4 to TRBJ2-1, with D hard to call. The specimen was peripheral blood, collected in a trial of Ad26.COV2.S vaccine versus placebo. The CDR3, as DNA: TGTGCCAGCAGCTTGTTTATTGGGCCGAATGAGCAGTTCTTC. As protein: CASSLFIGPNEQFF.